Given below is one T cell receptor beta chain in context. The record originates from a study of blood T cell repertoires in COVID-19. Study background: Specimens from acute and convalescent COVID-19 originated in the United States, Italy and Spain. Sources were T cells, B-cell-depleted T cells, or PBMCs; the material itself was cDNA or gDNA.

As originally analysed: Reference gene primer amplification gave nucleated cell count estimates. The protocol was immunoSEQ multiplex PCR, while the TCRdb copy is restricted to in-frame clones and leaves out a portion. The DNA was the basis for D and trimming; V, J and clone size are from that table. The sample consists of approximately 500,000 clones, approximately 85% of them appearing once. The CDR3 loop spans 16 amino acids. With 3 bases clipped from V and 2 bases from J, the junction kept 8 bases outside the gene matches. Germline V gives CDR1 SEHNR, CDR2 FQNEAQ (reference sequence). V and J are TRBV7-9 and TRBJ2-3, with TRBD2 matching 7 bases. Sequencing was done on a sample of peripheral blood. The clonotype comes from a human donor in a cohort sampled during active COVID-19. The CDR3 loop reads CASSFQPGGITDTQYF. The CDR3 bases are TGTGCCAGCAGCTTTCAACCGGGAGGAATCACAGATACGCAGTATTTT.